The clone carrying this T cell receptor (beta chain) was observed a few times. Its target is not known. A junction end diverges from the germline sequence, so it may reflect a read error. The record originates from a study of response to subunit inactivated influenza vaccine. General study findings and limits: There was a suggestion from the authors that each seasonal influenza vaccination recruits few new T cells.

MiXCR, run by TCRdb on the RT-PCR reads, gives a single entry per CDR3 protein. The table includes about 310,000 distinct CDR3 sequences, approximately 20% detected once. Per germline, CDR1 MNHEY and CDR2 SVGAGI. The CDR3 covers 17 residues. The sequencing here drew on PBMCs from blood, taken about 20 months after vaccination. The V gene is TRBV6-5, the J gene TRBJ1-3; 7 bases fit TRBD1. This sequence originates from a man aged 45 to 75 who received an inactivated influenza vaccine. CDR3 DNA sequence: TGTGCCAGCAGTTACTCGCCGGGACAGCCTTCTGGAAGCACCATATATTTT. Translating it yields CASSYSPGQPSGSTIYF.